This TCR beta chain derives from a study of cytomegalovirus exposure and HLA in healthy donors. The study, taken as a whole, reports: Most TCRs appeared rarely, but some public TCRs recurred in many donors. In an earlier analysis, in some 540 donors, most V segments appeared productive either ~90% or ~30% of the time. CMV serostatus was the sole immune exposure data available.

Both 60 Vbeta primers and 13 Jbeta primers went into the PCR. Using immunoSEQ multiplex PCR, the repertoire was profiled, and TCRdb retains in-frame clones only, with some absent. Of about 64,000 clones in the sample, roughly 80% were seen once. The CDR3 spans 13 residues. Germline CDR1 MNHEY, CDR2 SMNVEV (reference sequence). V dropped 10 bases and J dropped 0 bases, with 11 bases sitting between them. This clone was found a few times. The antigen remains undetermined. The specimen was PBMCs. The chain recombines TRBV27 with TRBJ2-3; D is perhaps TRBD2 (5 bases). The source of this sequence is a male donor in good health and CMV-seropositive. The CDR3 DNA is TGTGCCACCCGCGGGCACAGCACAGATACGCAGTATTTT. Its translation is CATRGHSTDTQYF.